A single sample gave rise to the 14 T cell receptor beta chains below, sequenced in a study of T cells in Graves' hyperthyroidism and ophthalmopathy. The investigators amplified TCR beta CDR3 regions from RNA transcripts. TCR CDR3 underwent first-round RT-PCR with the HTBI primer set. TCRdb processed the multiplex PCR reads anew with MiXCR; each CDR3 protein has one entry. This repertoire shows about 380,000 distinct CDR3 sequences, less than 20% found once; its top ten account for less than 45%. The sample was blood. The receptors shown here come from a man aged 18 to 30 with Graves' ophthalmopathy.

This clonotype was seen ten or more times. The V call is TRBV12-3 or TRBV12-4, the J call TRBJ1-2; 9 bases align to TRBD1. V lost 3 bases to trimming and J lost 8 bases; unmatched junction nucleotides: 7. The CDR3 extends over 14 amino acids. The CDR3 loop reads CASSLLVTGGGYTF. The CDR3 DNA reads TGTGCCAGCAGTTTGCTGGTGACAGGGGGGGGCTACACCTTC.

This clonotype was seen a handful of times. The rearrangement joins TRBV28 to TRBJ1-2; the D is unclear. Deletions cut 2 bases from V and 8 bases from J, with 12 bases between. CDR3 size: 13 residues. Germline values: CDR1 MDHEN, CDR2 SYDVKM. This CDR3 reads CASSLARSGGYTF. Written as DNA, the CDR3 is TGTGCCAGCAGTTTAGCAAGGAGTGGGGGCTACACCTTC.

This clonotype was found a few times. This chain uses TRBV9 with TRBJ2-3, with 8 bases lining up with TRBD2. Germline assignment: CDR1 SGDLS and CDR2 YYNGEE. With 4 bases clipped from V and 4 bases from J, the junction kept 17 bases outside the gene matches. The CDR3 contains 18 residues. CDR3 bases: TGTGCCAGCAGCCCTGCCCGGGGGGGGACCAGCACGCCAGATACGCAGTATTTT. Its protein is CASSPARGGTSTPDTQYF.

This clonotype was counted between two and nine times. This rearrangement joins TRBV5-6 to TRBJ1-2; D not resolved. The CDR3 is made up of 15 amino acids. The germline gives CDR1 SGHDT, CDR2 YYEEEE. Trimming took 3 bases from V and 7 from J, leaving 19 bases between them. The CDR3 spells CASSSTTAPRGGYTF. CDR3 bases: TGTGCCAGCAGCTCGACGACTGCTCCCCGCGGTGGCTACACCTTC.

In regard to this clonotype: A much larger clone sits a single nucleotide away, making a read error possible. V usage is TRBV24-1 and J usage is TRBJ2-5, with D unclear. Germline V gives CDR1 KGHDR, CDR2 SFDVKD. The CDR3 sequence is 20 residues long. The DNA of the CDR3 is TGTGCCACCAGTGATCAACCCGACACCAACAAGGGCCTGTACCAAGAGGCCCAGTACTTC. Translated: CATSDQPDTNKGLYQEAQYF.

This clonotype has only a few counts. This rearrangement joins TRBV20-1 to TRBJ1-5, with 9 nucleotides matching TRBD1. Germline V gives CDR1 DFQATT, CDR2 SNEGSKA (reference sequence). The junction had 10 bases not matched to a gene; V was cut back by 4 bases and J by 6 bases. The CDR3 covers 15 residues. The CDR3, as DNA: TGCAGTGCTACCAAACCGGGACAGGGTAGTCAGCCCCAGCATTTT. Translation gives CSATKPGQGSQPQHF.

This clonotype was seen repeatedly, ten times or more. This chain uses TRBV28 with TRBJ1-1; maybe TRBD1 (6 bases). CDR1 and CDR2 from the germline V gene are MDHEN and SYDVKM. The CDR3 loop spans 14 amino acids. The germline V and J ends were trimmed by 2 bases and 0 bases, with 7 bases remaining between them. Here the CDR3 reads CASSLRTVNTEAFF. CDR3 coding DNA: TGTGCCAGCAGTTTACGGACAGTGAACACTGAAGCTTTCTTT.

This clonotype was counted ten times or more. The chain carries TRBV5-1 and TRBJ1-1; 8 bases fit TRBD1. The germline gives CDR1 SGHRS, CDR2 YFSETQ. The CDR3 spans 14 residues. V gave up 3 bases and J gave up 1 base; unmatched junction bases: 2. This CDR3 reads CASSWTGKNTEAFF. CDR3 DNA: TGCGCCAGCAGCTGGACAGGGAAGAACACTGAAGCTTTCTTT.

This clonotype was detected a few times. The chain has TRBV7-6 and TRBJ1-1; D is unclear. V shed 5 bases and J shed 4 bases, with 11 bases lying between them. This CDR3 is built from 13 residues. Germline CDR1 and CDR2: SGHVS and FNYEAQ. CDR3 DNA sequence: TGTGCCAGCAGCGCCAGTGTGGCCACTGAAGCTTTCTTT. The encoded protein is CASSASVATEAFF.

The chain is built from TRBV6-1 and TRBJ1-2; no firm D call. From germline, CDR1 is MNHNS and CDR2 SASEGT. This CDR3 is built from 12 residues. Trimming took 2 bases from V and 2 from J, leaving 3 bases between them. This chain's CDR3 is CASSELNYGYTF. In DNA form, the CDR3 reads TGTGCCAGCAGTGAATTAAACTATGGCTACACCTTC.

This clonotype was counted many times. The CDR3 nucleotides are TGTGCCAGCAGCCGACAGGGAACTCAAGAGACCCAGTACTTC. Encoded protein: CASSRQGTQETQYF. This chain joins TRBV12-3 or TRBV12-4 and TRBJ2-5; 7 bases line up with TRBD1. The CDR3 contains 14 residues. V lost 6 bases to trimming and J lost 2 bases; unmatched junction nucleotides: 6.

This clonotype was counted many times. The rearrangement joins TRBV6-1 to TRBJ1-2; D is undetermined. This CDR3 comprises 15 residues. Trimming took 2 bases from V and 0 from J, leaving 10 bases between them. Germline lookup yields CDR1 MNHNS and CDR2 SASEGT. CDR3 nucleotides: TGTGCCAGCAGTGAATACGGGATCGCTAACTATGGCTACACCTTC. It is translated as CASSEYGIANYGYTF.

This clonotype was recorded at least ten times. The rearrangement joins TRBV28 to TRBJ2-3; D gene uncertain. Germline CDR1 MDHEN, CDR2 SYDVKM. This CDR3 is 15 amino acids long. The germline V and J ends were trimmed by 3 bases and 0 bases, with 10 bases remaining between them. The CDR3 is CASSFGSSSTDTQYF. In DNA form, the CDR3 reads TGTGCCAGCAGTTTCGGCAGCTCTAGCACAGATACGCAGTATTTT.

The table lists this clonotype with many counts. The genes are TRBV28 and TRBJ1-1, with a weak D call TRBD1 (6 bases). The CDR3 totals 14 residues. Trimming took off 7 bases at V and 3 bases at J, with 15 bases between the two ends. From germline, CDR1 is MDHEN and CDR2 SYDVKM. Here the CDR3 reads CASIGQSLDTEAFF. Here the CDR3 DNA reads TGTGCCAGCATCGGACAGTCCTTGGACACTGAAGCTTTCTTT.